The clone carrying this T cell receptor (beta chain) is medium-sized (0.01 to 0.1%) in the sample. Its antigen is not known. Each sample used roughly 0.65 ug of genomic DNA from bulk tumor tissue. Doctors removed several biopsies from each primary tumor during surgery, keeping them far apart. These patients got curative surgery after being newly diagnosed with untreated non-small cell lung cancer. The V gene's germline CDR1 is SGHRS and CDR2 YFSETQ. The length of the CDR3 is 12 residues. Trimming removed 4 bases from V and 2 bases from J, with 6 bases in between. These data originate in a study of immune heterogeneity within non-small cell lung tumors. Across the whole study: Of the tumors, 4 were squamous cell, approximately nine non-squamous, and 1 not otherwise specified.

The study's findings and limits: Multiple tumor sites within a patient showed recurrence of identical dominant CDR3 beta clonotypes; site-unique high-frequency clones were present as well. A moderate but significant correlation was found, linking local T-cell clonality with local tumor mutational burden (R about 0.37). T-cell receptor beta clonotypes at high frequency differed largely between individual patients.

The TCR beta CDR3 region was amplified by multiplex PCR employing 32 V and 13 J primers. Each CDR3 protein gets one entry after TCRdb re-called the multiplex PCR reads with MiXCR. The sample yields more than 3,500 distinct CDR3 sequences, around a fifth seen once. J is TRBJ2-5 and V is TRBV5-1, with D perhaps matching TRBD2 (5 bases). The receptor was derived from a man in his 70s with non-small cell lung cancer. Sequencing used lung tumor tissue. The CDR3 protein is CASSGGQETQYF. In DNA form, the CDR3 reads TGCGCCAGCAGCGGAGGACAAGAGACCCAGTACTTC.